This TCR beta chain appears in the sequencing data of a study of cytomegalovirus exposure and HLA in healthy donors. General study findings and limits: In a later analysis, HLA-associated beta chains showed higher expansion and lower generation probabilities than comparable chains.

The CDR3 has 16 amino acids. V was clipped by 7 bases and J by 5 bases, with 23 bases between them. Germline assignment: CDR1 LNHDA and CDR2 SQIVND (reference sequence). This clone occurred once. Its cognate antigen is unknown. The PCR made use of 60 Vbeta and 13 Jbeta primers. TCRdb's copy holds only in-frame clones and misses some; the assay was immunoSEQ multiplex PCR. The table shows more than 250,000 clones, with 80% to 90% occurring only once. What was sequenced was PBMCs. The clonotype comes from a young woman in good health and CMV-seronegative. The rearrangement uses TRBV19 and TRBJ1-1; perhaps TRBD1 as D (6 bases). The CDR3 is CASNRQVTPWGTEAFF. The CDR3 nucleotides read TGTGCCAGTAACCGACAGGTCACCCCATGGGGAACTGAAGCTTTCTTT.